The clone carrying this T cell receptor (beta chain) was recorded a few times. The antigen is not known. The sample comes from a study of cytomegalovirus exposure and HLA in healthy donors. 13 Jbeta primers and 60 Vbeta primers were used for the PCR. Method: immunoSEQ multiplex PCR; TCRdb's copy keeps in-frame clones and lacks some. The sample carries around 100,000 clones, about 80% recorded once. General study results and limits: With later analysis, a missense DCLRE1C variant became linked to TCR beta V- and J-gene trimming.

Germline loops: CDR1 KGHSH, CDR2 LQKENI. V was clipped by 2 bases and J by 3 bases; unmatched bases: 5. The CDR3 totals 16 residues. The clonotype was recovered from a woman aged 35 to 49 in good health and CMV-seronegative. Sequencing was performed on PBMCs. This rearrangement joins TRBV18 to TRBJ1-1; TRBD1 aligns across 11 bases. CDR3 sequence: CASSPRTGGAYTEAFF. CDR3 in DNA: TGTGCCAGCTCACCAAGGACAGGGGGCGCGTACACTGAAGCTTTCTTT. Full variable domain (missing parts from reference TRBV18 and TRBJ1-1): NAGVMQNPRHLVRRRGQEARLRCSPMKGHSHVYWYRQLPEEGLKFMVYLQKENIIDESGMPKERFSAEFPKEGPSILRIQQVVRGDSAAYFCASSPRTGGAYTEAFFGQGTRLTVV.